The clone carrying this T cell receptor (beta chain) appeared a single time. Trimming took off 0 bases at V and 6 bases at J, with 12 bases between the two ends. Germline CDR1 is PRHDT and CDR2 is FYEKMQ (reference sequence). This CDR3 has 14 amino acids. The source of the sample is a study of tumor and adjacent non-tumor tissue in lung cancer. RNA was extracted from bulk tissue without any cell sorting. The normal lung tissue was taken more than 3 cm from the tumor edge. TCRbeta libraries were built with three rounds of nested PCR, modified from ARM-PCR. TCRdb reanalysed the multiplex PCR reads using MiXCR and keeps one entry per CDR3 protein. Of tens of thousands of distinct CDR3 sequences in the sample, around 62% are singletons; the top ten hold roughly 20%.

The sequencing sample was made of distant non-tumor lung tissue. The gene calls are TRBV13 and TRBJ2-7; D is ambiguous. The receptor's source is a woman in her 40s with non-small cell lung cancer. The CDR3, as DNA: TGTGCCAGCAGCTTAGGCCTGAGGTTTGGCGAGCAGTACTTC. This gives the protein CASSLGLRFGEQYF.